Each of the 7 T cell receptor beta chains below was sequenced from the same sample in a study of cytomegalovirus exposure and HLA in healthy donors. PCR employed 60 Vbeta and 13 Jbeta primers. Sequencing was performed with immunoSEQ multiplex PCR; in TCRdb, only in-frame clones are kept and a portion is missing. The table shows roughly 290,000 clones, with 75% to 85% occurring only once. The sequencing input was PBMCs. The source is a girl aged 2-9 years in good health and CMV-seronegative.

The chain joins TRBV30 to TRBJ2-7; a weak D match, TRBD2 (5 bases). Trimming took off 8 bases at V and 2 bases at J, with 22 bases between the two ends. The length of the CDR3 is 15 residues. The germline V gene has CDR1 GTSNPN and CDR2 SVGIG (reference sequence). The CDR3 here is CAGCGIGSLPYEQYF. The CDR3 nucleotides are TGTGCCGGTTGTGGTATTGGGAGTCTCCCCTACGAGCAGTACTTC.

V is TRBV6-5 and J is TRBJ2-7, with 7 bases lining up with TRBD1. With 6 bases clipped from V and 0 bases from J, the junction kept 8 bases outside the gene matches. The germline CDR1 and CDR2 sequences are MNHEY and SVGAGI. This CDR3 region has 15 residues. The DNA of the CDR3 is TGTGCCAGCAGCAGGACAGGCGAGAGCTCCTACGAGCAGTACTTC. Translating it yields CASSRTGESSYEQYF.

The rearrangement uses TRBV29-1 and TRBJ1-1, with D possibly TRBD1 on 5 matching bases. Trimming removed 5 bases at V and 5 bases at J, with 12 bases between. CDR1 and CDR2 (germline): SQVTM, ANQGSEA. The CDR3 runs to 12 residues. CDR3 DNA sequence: TGCAGCGTTCAGGGATGGGCAACTGAAGCTTTCTTT. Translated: CSVQGWATEAFF.

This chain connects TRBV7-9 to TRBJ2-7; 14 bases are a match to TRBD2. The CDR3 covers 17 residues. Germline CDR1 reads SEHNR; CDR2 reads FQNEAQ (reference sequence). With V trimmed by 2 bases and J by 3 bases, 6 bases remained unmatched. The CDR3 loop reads CASSLSSGLAGGYEQYF. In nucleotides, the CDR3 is TGTGCCAGCAGCTTATCCTCCGGACTAGCGGGGGGCTACGAGCAGTACTTC.

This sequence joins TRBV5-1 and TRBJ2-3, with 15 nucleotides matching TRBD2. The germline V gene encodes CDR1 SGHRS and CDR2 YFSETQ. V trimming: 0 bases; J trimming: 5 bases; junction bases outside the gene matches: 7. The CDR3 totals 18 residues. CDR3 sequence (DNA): TGCGCCAGCAGCTTGGGGACTAGCGGGGGGGGCCGGGGAGATACGCAGTATTTT. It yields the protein CASSLGTSGGGRGDTQYF. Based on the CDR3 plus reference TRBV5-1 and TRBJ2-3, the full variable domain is KAGVTQTPRYLIKTRGQQVTLSCSPISGHRSVSWYQQTPGQGLQFLFEYFSETQRNKGNFPGRFSGRQFSNSRSEMNVSTLELGDSALYLCASSLGTSGGGRGDTQYFGPGTRLTVL.

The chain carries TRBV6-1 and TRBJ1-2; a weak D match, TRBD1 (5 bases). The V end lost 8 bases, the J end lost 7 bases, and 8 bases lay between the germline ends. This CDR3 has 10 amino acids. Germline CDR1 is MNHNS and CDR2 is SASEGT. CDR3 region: CASGGGGYTF. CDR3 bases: TGTGCCAGCGGGGGGGGTGGCTACACCTTC.

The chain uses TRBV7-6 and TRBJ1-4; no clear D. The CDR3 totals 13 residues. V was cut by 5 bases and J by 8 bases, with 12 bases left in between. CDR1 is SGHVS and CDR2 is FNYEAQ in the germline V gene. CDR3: CASSAGVSEKLFF. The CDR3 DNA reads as TGTGCCAGCAGCGCCGGAGTTTCCGAAAAACTGTTTTTT.